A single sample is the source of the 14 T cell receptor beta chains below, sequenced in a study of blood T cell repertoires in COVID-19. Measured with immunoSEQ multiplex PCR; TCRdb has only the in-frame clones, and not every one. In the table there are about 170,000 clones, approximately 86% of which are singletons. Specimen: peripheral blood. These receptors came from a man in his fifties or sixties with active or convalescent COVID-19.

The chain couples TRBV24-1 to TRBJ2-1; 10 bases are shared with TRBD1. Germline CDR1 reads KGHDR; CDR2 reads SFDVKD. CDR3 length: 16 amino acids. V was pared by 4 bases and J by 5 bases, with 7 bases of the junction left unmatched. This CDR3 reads CATSDQGQGGHNEQFF. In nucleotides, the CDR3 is TGTGCCACCAGTGACCAAGGACAGGGGGGCCACAATGAGCAGTTCTTC.

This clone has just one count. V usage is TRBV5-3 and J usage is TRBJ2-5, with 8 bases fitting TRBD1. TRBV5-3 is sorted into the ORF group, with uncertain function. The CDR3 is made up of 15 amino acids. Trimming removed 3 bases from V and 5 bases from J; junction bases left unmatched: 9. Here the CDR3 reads CARSSQGAFGETQYF. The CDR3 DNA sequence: TGTGCCAGAAGCTCTCAGGGGGCGTTCGGGGAGACCCAGTACTTC.

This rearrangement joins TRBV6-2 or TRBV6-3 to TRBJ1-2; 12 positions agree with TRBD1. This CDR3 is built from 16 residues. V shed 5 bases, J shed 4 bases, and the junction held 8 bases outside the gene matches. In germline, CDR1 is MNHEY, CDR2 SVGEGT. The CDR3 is CASSPGQGALIYGYTF. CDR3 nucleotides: TGTGCCAGCAGTCCGGGACAGGGGGCACTTATCTATGGCTACACCTTC.

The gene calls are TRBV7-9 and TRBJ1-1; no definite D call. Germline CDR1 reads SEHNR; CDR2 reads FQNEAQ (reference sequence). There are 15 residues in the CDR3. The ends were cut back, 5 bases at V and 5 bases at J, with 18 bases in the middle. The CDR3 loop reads CASSPIGGEGTEAFF. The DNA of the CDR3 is TGTGCCAGCAGCCCTATCGGCGGGGAAGGAACTGAAGCTTTCTTT.

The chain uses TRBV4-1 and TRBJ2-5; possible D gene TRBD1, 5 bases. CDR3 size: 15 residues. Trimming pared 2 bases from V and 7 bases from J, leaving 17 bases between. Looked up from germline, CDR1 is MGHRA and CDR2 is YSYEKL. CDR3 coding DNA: TGCGCCAGCAGCCAACTTGGTAGTGCTCAGGGGACCCAGTACTTC. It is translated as CASSQLGSAQGTQYF.

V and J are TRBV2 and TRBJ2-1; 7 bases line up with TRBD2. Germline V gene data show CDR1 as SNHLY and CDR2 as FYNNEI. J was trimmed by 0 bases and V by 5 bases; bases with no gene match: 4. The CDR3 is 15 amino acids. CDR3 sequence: CASSIASGSYNEQFF. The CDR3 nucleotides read TGTGCCAGCAGTATAGCTAGCGGCTCCTACAATGAGCAGTTCTTC.

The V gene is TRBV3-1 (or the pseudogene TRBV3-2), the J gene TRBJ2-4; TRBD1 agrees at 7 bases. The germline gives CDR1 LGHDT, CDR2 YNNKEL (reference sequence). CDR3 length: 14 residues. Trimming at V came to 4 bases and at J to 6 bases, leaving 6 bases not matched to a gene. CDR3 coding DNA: TGTGCCAGCAGCCGGGCCCGGGACAGAAACATTCAGTACTTC. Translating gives CASSRARDRNIQYF.

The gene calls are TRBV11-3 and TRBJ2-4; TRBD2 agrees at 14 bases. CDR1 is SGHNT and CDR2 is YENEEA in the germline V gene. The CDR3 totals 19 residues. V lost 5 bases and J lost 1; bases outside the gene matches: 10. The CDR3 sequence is CASSKGLAGVGMAKNIQYF. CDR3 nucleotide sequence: TGTGCCAGCAGCAAGGGACTAGCGGGAGTAGGGATGGCCAAAAACATTCAGTACTTC.

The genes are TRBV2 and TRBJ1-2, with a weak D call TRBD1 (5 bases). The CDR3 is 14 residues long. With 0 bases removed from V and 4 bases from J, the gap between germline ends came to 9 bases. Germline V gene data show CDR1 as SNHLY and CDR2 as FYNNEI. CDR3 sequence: CASSEASGLYGYTF. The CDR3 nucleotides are TGTGCCAGCAGTGAAGCGTCAGGGCTCTATGGCTACACCTTC.

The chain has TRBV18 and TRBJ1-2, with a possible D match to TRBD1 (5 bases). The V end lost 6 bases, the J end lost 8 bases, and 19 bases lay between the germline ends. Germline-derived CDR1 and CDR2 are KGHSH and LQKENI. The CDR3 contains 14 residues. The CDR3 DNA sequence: TGTGCCAGCTCCCTCCAATGGGGCCAGTCGGGCTACACCTTC. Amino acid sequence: CASSLQWGQSGYTF.

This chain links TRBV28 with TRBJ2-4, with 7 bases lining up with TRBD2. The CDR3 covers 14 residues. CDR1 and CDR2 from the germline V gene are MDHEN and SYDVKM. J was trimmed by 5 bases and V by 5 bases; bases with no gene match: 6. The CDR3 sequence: CASSLSAGQNIQYF. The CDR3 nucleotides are TGTGCCAGCAGTCTGTCAGCGGGACAAAACATTCAGTACTTC.

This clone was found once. For the CDR3, the DNA is TGCGCCAGCAGCCAATTAGCCGGACTAGCGGGAGTATACGAGCAGTACTTC. Amino acid sequence: CASSQLAGLAGVYEQYF. The rearrangement uses TRBV4-1 and TRBJ2-7; 13 bases fit TRBD2. This CDR3 spans 17 amino acids. Trimming at V came to 2 bases and at J to 4 bases, leaving 8 bases not matched to a gene. Germline V gene lookup returns CDR1 MGHRA and CDR2 YSYEKL.

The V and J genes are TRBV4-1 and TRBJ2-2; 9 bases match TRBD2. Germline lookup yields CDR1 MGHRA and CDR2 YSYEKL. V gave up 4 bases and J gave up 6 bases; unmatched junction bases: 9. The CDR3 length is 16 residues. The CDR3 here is CASSPRQRGVAGELFF. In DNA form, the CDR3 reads TGCGCCAGCAGCCCACGACAGCGGGGGGTGGCCGGGGAGCTGTTTTTT.

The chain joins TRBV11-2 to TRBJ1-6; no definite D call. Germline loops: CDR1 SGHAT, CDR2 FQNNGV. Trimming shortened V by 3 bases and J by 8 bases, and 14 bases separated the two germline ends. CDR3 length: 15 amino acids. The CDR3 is CASSLRESNYSPLHF. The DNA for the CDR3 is TGTGCCAGCAGCTTGAGGGAGTCAAATTATTCACCCCTCCACTTT.